This T cell receptor beta chain was obtained from a study of shared clonotypes between healthy human individuals. Study-level points and caveats: In a few donors, about 5% of naive CD4 clonotypes appeared in common.

Only CD45RO-negative cells positively selected for CCR7 counted as naive CD8 cells, so terminally differentiated effector memory CD45RA+ cells were excluded. Per sorted-subset replicate PCR, input was around 200 ng DNA, representing some 30,000 T cell genomes. Assay: immunoSEQ multiplex PCR; the TCRdb copy retains only in-frame clones and omits some. The sample records about 2 million clones, approximately 95% being singletons. The CDR3 consists of 15 residues. In germline, CDR1 is SNHLY, CDR2 FYNNEI. Trimming removed 3 bases from V and 1 base from J, with 12 bases in between. This clone was observed a few times. Its antigen is as yet unknown.

V and J are TRBV2 and TRBJ1-2; D perhaps matches TRBD1 (6 bases). This clonotype was obtained from a man younger than 30 in good health. The sample taken for sequencing was naive CD8+ T cells sorted from blood. The CDR3 here is CASSESTGVNYGYTF. The CDR3 bases are TGTGCCAGCAGTGAGTCGACAGGAGTTAACTATGGCTACACCTTC.